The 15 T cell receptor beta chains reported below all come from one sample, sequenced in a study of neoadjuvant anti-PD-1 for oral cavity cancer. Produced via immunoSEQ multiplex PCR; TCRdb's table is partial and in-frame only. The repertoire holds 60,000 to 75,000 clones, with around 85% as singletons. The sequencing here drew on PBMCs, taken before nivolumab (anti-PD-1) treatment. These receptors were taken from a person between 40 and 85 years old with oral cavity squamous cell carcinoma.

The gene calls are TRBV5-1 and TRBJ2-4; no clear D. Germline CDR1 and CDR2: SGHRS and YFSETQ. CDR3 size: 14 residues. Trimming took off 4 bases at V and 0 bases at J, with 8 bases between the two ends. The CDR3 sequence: CASSLTQAKNIQYF. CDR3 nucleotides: TGCGCCAGCAGCCTGACCCAAGCCAAAAACATTCAGTACTTC.

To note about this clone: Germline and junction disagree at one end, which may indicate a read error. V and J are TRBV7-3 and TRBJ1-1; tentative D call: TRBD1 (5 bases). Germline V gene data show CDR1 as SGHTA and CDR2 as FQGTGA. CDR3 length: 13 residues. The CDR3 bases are TGTGCCAGCAGCCTAACCAGGGACACTGAAGCTTTCTTT. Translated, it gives CASSLTRDTEAFF.

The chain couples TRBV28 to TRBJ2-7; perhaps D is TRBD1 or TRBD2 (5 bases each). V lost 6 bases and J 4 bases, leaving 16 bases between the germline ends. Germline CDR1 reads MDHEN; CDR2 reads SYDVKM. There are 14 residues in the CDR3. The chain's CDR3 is CASSTTGLGYEQYF. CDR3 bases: TGTGCCAGCAGCACGACGGGGCTAGGTTACGAGCAGTACTTC.

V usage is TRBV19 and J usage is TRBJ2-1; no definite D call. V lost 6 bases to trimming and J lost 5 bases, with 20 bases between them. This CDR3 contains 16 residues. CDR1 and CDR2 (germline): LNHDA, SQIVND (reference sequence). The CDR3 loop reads CASSKRSSWADNEQFF. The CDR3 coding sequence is TGTGCCAGTAGCAAAAGGAGTTCCTGGGCCGACAATGAGCAGTTCTTC.

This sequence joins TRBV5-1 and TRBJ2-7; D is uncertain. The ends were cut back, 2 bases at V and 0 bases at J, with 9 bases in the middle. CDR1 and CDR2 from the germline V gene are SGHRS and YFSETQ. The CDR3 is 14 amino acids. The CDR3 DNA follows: TGCGCCAGCAGCTTTAGAAGTCGCTCCTACGAGCAGTACTTC. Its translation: CASSFRSRSYEQYF.

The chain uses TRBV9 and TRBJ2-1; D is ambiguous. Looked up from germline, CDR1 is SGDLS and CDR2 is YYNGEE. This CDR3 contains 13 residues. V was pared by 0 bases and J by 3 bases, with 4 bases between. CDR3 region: CASSVERYNEQFF. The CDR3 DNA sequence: TGTGCCAGCAGCGTAGAACGCTACAATGAGCAGTTCTTC.

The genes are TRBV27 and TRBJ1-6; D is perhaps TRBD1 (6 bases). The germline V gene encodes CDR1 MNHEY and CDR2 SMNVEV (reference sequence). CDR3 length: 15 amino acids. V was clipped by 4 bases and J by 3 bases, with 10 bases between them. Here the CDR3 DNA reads TGTGCCAGCAGTTACCGGGGGCTCTATAATTCACCCCTCCACTTT. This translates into CASSYRGLYNSPLHF.

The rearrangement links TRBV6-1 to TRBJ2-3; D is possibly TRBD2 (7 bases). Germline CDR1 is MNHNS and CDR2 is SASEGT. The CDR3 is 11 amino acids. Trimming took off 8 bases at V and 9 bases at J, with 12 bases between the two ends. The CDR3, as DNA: TGTGCCAGCGACGGGGGGCTGACGCAGTATTTT. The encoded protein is CASDGGLTQYF.

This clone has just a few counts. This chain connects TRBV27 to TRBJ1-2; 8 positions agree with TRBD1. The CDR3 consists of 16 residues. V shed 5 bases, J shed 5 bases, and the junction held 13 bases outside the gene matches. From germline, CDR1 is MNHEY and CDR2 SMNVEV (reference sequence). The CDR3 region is CASSITTAGGQYGYTF. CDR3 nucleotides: TGTGCCAGCAGTATAACCACTGCAGGGGGCCAGTATGGCTACACCTTC.

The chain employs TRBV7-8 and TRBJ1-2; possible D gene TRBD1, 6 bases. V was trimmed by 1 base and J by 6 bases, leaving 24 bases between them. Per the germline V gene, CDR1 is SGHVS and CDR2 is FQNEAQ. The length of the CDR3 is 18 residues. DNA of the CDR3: TGTGCCAGCAGCTTAGTTTCAGGGGCTAGCTTTTCGGGAAATGGCTACACCTTC. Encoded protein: CASSLVSGASFSGNGYTF.

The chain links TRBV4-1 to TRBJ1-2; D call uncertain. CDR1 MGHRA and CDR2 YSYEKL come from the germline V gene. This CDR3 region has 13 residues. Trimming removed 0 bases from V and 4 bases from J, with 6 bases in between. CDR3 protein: CASSQDRAYGYTF. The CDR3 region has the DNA TGCGCCAGCAGCCAAGATCGGGCCTATGGCTACACCTTC.

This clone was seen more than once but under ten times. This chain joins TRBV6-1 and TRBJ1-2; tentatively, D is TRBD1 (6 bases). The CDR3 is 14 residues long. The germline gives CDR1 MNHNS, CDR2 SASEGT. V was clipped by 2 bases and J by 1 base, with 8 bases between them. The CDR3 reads CASSETGHNYGYTF. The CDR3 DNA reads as TGTGCCAGCAGTGAAACGGGACATAACTATGGCTACACCTTC.

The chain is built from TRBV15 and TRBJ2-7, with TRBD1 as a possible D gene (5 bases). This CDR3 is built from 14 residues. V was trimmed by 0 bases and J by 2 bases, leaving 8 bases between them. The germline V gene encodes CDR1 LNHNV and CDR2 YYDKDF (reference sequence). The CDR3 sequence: CATSRDQGTYEQYF. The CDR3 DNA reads TGTGCCACCAGCAGAGATCAGGGTACCTACGAGCAGTACTTC.

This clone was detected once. The CDR3 loop reads CASSSRDGDLEAFF. CDR3 in DNA: TGTGCCAGCAGTTCCCGTGACGGGGACCTGGAAGCTTTCTTT. V is TRBV6-5 and J is TRBJ1-1, with TRBD1 as a possible D gene (5 bases). This CDR3 spans 14 amino acids. Trimming removed 4 bases at V and 8 bases at J, with 17 bases between. Germline CDR1 reads MNHEY; CDR2 reads SVGAGI.

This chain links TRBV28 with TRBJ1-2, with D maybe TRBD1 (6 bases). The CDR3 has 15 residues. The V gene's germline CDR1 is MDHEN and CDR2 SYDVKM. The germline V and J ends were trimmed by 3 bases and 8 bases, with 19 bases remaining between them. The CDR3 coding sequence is TGTGCCAGCAGTTTCCCCGGAGGGGGGTTAAAAGGCTACACCTTC. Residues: CASSFPGGGLKGYTF.